A selection of T cell receptor beta chains follows, all from one sample in a study of resident and recirculating memory T cells in vitiligo. The table came from immunoSEQ multiplex PCR; TCRdb's copy has only in-frame clones and leaves some out. The table has around 43,000 clones, about 93% seen once. Sequencing input: blood. Source of these receptors: a male donor with vitiligo. The CDR3 runs from the conserved cysteine through the conserved F or W. A D gene is named only where the DNA matches it firmly. The size entry is marked missing in some rows and otherwise reads once, few, many or a size class.

j_gene	d_gene	len	abundance	v_gene	CDR3nt	CDR3aa
TRBJ1-5	TRBD1	20	NA	TRBV10-3	TGTGCCATCAGTGAAGATTGGTGGGGACAGGGGGCCCAACGGGCCAAGCCCCAGCATTTT	CAISEDWWGQGAQRAKPQHF
TRBJ1-1	NA	18	NA	TRBV11-2	TGTGCCAGCAGCTTAGTTTTCCGGCAGGGAATTAGAGGCACTGAAGCTTTCTTT	CASSLVFRQGIRGTEAFF
TRBJ2-3	TRBD2	16	NA	TRBV4-3	TGCGCCAGCAGCCAAGGTCTGGGAACGGCGGGGGGGACGCAGTATTTT	CASSQGLGTAGGTQYF
TRBJ1-2	NA	14	NA	TRBV5-1	TGCGCCAGCAGCTATGGCAGGGTTTATGGTGGCTACACCTTC	CASSYGRVYGGYTF
TRBJ2-5	NA	13	once	TRBV7-9	TGTGCCAGCAGCTTAACAGAACAAGAGACCCAGTACTTC	CASSLTEQETQYF
TRBJ2-3	TRBD2	13	NA	TRBV2	TGCAGCCAGCGGGGGGGCGGGGGAGATACGCAGTATTTT	CSQRGGGGDTQYF
TRBJ2-2	TRBD1	16	NA	TRBV11-2	TGTGCCAGCAGTCTATGGACAGGGATCCCAAGGGGGGAGCTGTTTTTT	CASSLWTGIPRGELFF
TRBJ1-2	NA	14	few	TRBV19	TGTGCCAGTAAGGGGTCTGACAAGAGCTATGGCTACACCTTC	CASKGSDKSYGYTF
TRBJ2-6	NA	16	NA	TRBV4-3	TGCGCCAGCAGCCAAGATCCAGCGTCTGGGGCCAACGTCCTGACTTTC	CASSQDPASGANVLTF
TRBJ1-2	NA	11	NA	TRBV9	TGTGCCAGCAGCTCCAGGGAAGGCTACACCTTC	CASSSREGYTF
TRBJ1-5	NA	13	NA	TRBV19	TGTGCCAGCACCGTCCAGGGCAGTCAGCCCCAGCATTTT	CASTVQGSQPQHF
TRBJ2-1	TRBD2	15	NA	TRBV5-1	TGCGCCAGCAGCTTGGGCGGGGGGGCCCACAATGAGCAGTTCTTC	CASSLGGGAHNEQFF
TRBJ2-5	TRBD2	15	NA	TRBV27	TGTGCCAGCAGGACCCTCTTAGCGGGCCAAGAGACCCAGTACTTC	CASRTLLAGQETQYF
TRBJ2-5	TRBD1	16	NA	TRBV12-5	TGTGCTAGTGGTTTTCGGATGGGACAGACACAAGAGACCCAGTACTTC	CASGFRMGQTQETQYF
TRBJ1-2	NA	11	NA	TRBV4-3	TGCGCCAGCGCCTCAGAGGATGGCTACACCTTC	CASASEDGYTF
TRBJ2-3	NA	16	NA	TRBV7-6	TGTGCCAGCAGCTTAAGGAGTTTGGGACTCACAGATACGCAGTATTTT	CASSLRSLGLTDTQYF
TRBJ2-7	NA	16	NA	TRBV4-3	TGCGCCAGCAGCCAAGAGGCCAGGGGCTCGGGTTACGAGCAGTACTTC	CASSQEARGSGYEQYF
TRBJ2-6	NA	14	NA	TRBV5-1	TGCGCCAGCAGCTCGAGCTCTGGGGCCAACGTCCTGACTTTC	CASSSSSGANVLTF
TRBJ1-6	TRBD1	15	NA	TRBV13	TGTGCCAGCAGCTTAGTGGGACAGTTAAATTCACCCCTCCACTTT	CASSLVGQLNSPLHF
TRBJ2-7	TRBD2	13	few	TRBV18	TGTGCCAGCTCACCGGGACTAGAAAAAGAGCAGTACTTC	CASSPGLEKEQYF
TRBJ2-5	NA	13	NA	TRBV11-1	TGTGCCAGCAGCGGACCCCGGGGAGAGACCCAGTACTTC	CASSGPRGETQYF
TRBJ1-2	NA	12	NA	TRBV30	TGTGCCTGGAGTCGACAGGCAGGGGGCTACACCTTC	CAWSRQAGGYTF
TRBJ1-6	NA	17	NA	TRBV30	TGTGCCTGGAGTGTACTGGGGCAGATGGCCTATAATTCACCCCTCCACTTT	CAWSVLGQMAYNSPLHF
TRBJ2-6	NA	16	once	TRBV9	TGTGCCAGCAGCGTAGAAGGCAGGTCTGGGGCCAACGTCCTGACTTTC	CASSVEGRSGANVLTF
TRBJ1-4	NA	14	NA	TRBV5-1	TGCGCCAGCAGCGACGGTGCGGCTAATGAAAAACTGTTTTTT	CASSDGAANEKLFF
TRBJ1-5	TRBD1	15	NA	TRBV2	TGTGCCAGCAGGGGGGACAGGGAAAGCAATCAGCCCCAGCATTTT	CASRGDRESNQPQHF
TRBJ2-7	NA	16	NA	TRBV21-1	TGTGCCAGCAGCAAAGGTGACAGGGACACAACCTACGAGCAGTACTTC	CASSKGDRDTTYEQYF
TRBJ2-3	TRBD2	16	NA	TRBV5-6	TGTGCCAGCAGTTCCTCAAGTGGGGGGGGTACAGATACGCAGTATTTT	CASSSSSGGGTDTQYF
TRBJ1-1	TRBD1	15	NA	TRBV7-3	TGTGCCAGCAGCTTAACAGGACAGGGGGGCACTGAAGCTTTCTTT	CASSLTGQGGTEAFF
TRBJ2-3	NA	14	NA	TRBV6-7	TGTGCCAGCAACTACGGGGTGCGCACAGATACGCAGTATTTT	CASNYGVRTDTQYF
TRBJ2-3	TRBD1	16	NA	TRBV9	TGTGCCAGCAGCAGACGACAGGGCGAAAACACAGATACGCAGTATTTT	CASSRRQGENTDTQYF
TRBJ1-2	TRBD1	16	NA	TRBV7-9	TGTGCCAGCAGCACCCCGGGACAGATATTTAACTATGGCTACACCTTC	CASSTPGQIFNYGYTF